A selection of T cell receptor beta chains follows, all from one sample in a study of T cells in localized non-small cell lung cancer. Profiling relied on immunoSEQ multiplex PCR, and the TCRdb table lists in-frame clones only, not all of them. The sample includes roughly 72,000 clones, around 84% seen only once; the top ten take nearly 9.5%. Sample: peripheral blood, taken before any cancer treatment. Receptors were obtained from an older female donor with stage I lung adenocarcinoma. The CDR3 runs from the conserved cysteine through the conserved F or W. D genes are given only for firm matches. Expanded clones get a size class; other rows say once, few or many, or leave the size out.

j_gene | v_gene | abundance | d_gene | CDR3nt | CDR3aa
TRBJ1-1 | TRBV6-6 | many | TRBD1 | TGTGCCAGCACCCCGGCCGGGACAGTTTCCCCTGAAGCTTTCTTT | CASTPAGTVSPEAFF
TRBJ2-3 | TRBV5-4 | - | TRBD2 | TGTGCCAGCAGCGAGCGGGGCCGGGATACGCAGTATTTT | CASSERGRDTQYF
TRBJ1-2 | TRBV9 | - | - | TGTGCCAGCAGTGAAAATACCGGGGGGGCTAACTATGGCTACACCTTC | CASSENTGGANYGYTF
TRBJ2-3 | TRBV7-2 | - | TRBD2 | TGTGCCAGCAGTCGCTCAGCGGGAGGGAAGAGCACAGATACGCAGTATTTT | CASSRSAGGKSTDTQYF
TRBJ1-2 | TRBV4-2 | once | - | TGTGCCAGCAGCTTGTCTTCTTCCAGTGCCCCTAACTATGACTACACCTTC | CASSLSSSSAPNYDYTF
TRBJ1-2 | TRBV11-2 | - | - | TGTGCCAGCAGCTTAATGGGTAGGTATGGCTACACCTTC | CASSLMGRYGYTF
TRBJ2-7 | TRBV9 | - | TRBD2 | TGTGCCAGCAGCCCCCGGGAGGGTAGCTCCTACGAGCAGTACTTC | CASSPREGSSYEQYF
TRBJ1-1 | TRBV18 | - | - | TGTGCCAGCTCACCCCAACCTTCTTCTCGGACCGCTGAAGCTTTCTTT | CASSPQPSSRTAEAFF
TRBJ2-7 | TRBV5-1 | few | - | TGCGCCAGCAGCTTGGAGGAGTCGCGGCAGTACTTC | CASSLEESRQYF
TRBJ1-1 | TRBV29-1 | - | - | TGCAGCGTTGCGCAGAACACTGAAGCTTTCTTT | CSVAQNTEAFF
TRBJ1-3 | TRBV29-1 | once | - | TGCAGCGTTGAACAAATCTCTGGAAACACCATATATTTT | CSVEQISGNTIYF
TRBJ2-1 | TRBV7-9 | - | TRBD2 | TGTGCCAGCAGCCCAACCGGGAGCGGGGTGTACAATGAGCAGTTCTTC | CASSPTGSGVYNEQFF
TRBJ1-6 | TRBV9 | - | TRBD1 | TGTGCCAGCAGCGTAGGAGAGACAGGGGCCCCCGGGCGGCCCCTCCACTTT | CASSVGETGAPGRPLHF
TRBJ1-1 | TRBV5-1 | - | - | TGCGCCAGCAGCTTGAAGGGGAACACTGAAGCTTTCTTT | CASSLKGNTEAFF
TRBJ1-1 | TRBV16 | - | - | TGTGCCAGCAGCCTGGACACTGAAGCTTTCTTT | CASSLDTEAFF
TRBJ1-1 | TRBV20-1 | few | - | TGCAGTGCTAGCCCCGCTTTCTTT | CSASPAFF
TRBJ1-1 | TRBV5-6 | few | TRBD1 | TGTGCCAGCAGCTCGTACCGGGACAGGGAGGTGGGCACTGAAGCTTTCTTT | CASSSYRDREVGTEAFF
TRBJ1-6 | TRBV27 | - | - | TGTGCCAGCAGTTTATGGAGTAGTTGGGCCCTCCACTTT | CASSLWSSWALHF
TRBJ2-3 | TRBV5-4 | - | TRBD2 | TGTGCCAGCAGCCCTGATAGCGGGAGGGTATCAGATACGCAGTATTTT | CASSPDSGRVSDTQYF
TRBJ2-4 | TRBV11-2 | - | - | TGTGCCAGCAGCTCCAATGGACTTCGACAGTCTTTTCAGTACTTC | CASSSNGLRQSFQYF
TRBJ2-1 | TRBV19 | - | TRBD2 | TGTGCCAGTAGTAAGAGCAGGCTAGCGGGCTCCTACAATGAGCAGTTCTTC | CASSKSRLAGSYNEQFF
TRBJ1-3 | TRBV9 | - | TRBD1 | TGTGCCAGCAGCGTAGAGGGGGCTAATGGAAACACCATATATTTT | CASSVEGANGNTIYF
TRBJ1-2 | TRBV2 | few | - | TGTGCCAGCAGTGCCGGGACACCTAACTATGGCTACACCTTC | CASSAGTPNYGYTF
TRBJ1-5 | TRBV5-8 | - | - | TGTGCCAGCAGCTATAATACCAATCAGCCCCAGCATTTT | CASSYNTNQPQHF
TRBJ1-3 | TRBV30 | - | - | TGTGCCTGGAGTAACAGAGGAAACACCATATATTTT | CAWSNRGNTIYF
TRBJ1-1 | TRBV7-6 | few | TRBD1 | TGTGCCAGCAGCTTACGGACAGGGGGTCACACTGAAGCTTTCTTT | CASSLRTGGHTEAFF
TRBJ2-5 | TRBV19 | few | - | TGTGCCAGTAGACTGACGGGGCAGGAGACCCAGTACTTC | CASRLTGQETQYF
TRBJ2-5 | TRBV29-1 | few | TRBD1 | TGCAGCGTTGTTCGGACAGGGGGAGAGACCCAGTACTTC | CSVVRTGGETQYF
TRBJ2-7 | TRBV5-6 | - | - | TGTGCCAGCAGTTCTCTAGTAGACCCCGCTAGAGAGCAGTACTTC | CASSSLVDPAREQYF
TRBJ1-1 | TRBV28 | - | - | TGTGCCAGCAGTTTAGGGATCACAGGGTACACTGAAGCTTTCTTT | CASSLGITGYTEAFF
TRBJ2-5 | TRBV11-2 | - | - | TGTGCCAGCAGCTTTGACAGAGAGACCCAGTACTTC | CASSFDRETQYF
TRBJ1-2 | TRBV30 | - | TRBD1 | TGTGCCTGGAGGGGGGGGCCAGGGGGCCCTTATGGCTACACCTTC | CAWRGGPGGPYGYTF
TRBJ1-1 | TRBV7-8 | - | - | TGTGCCAGCAGCTTACGTGGAGGGGGCACTGAAGCTTTCTTT | CASSLRGGGTEAFF
TRBJ2-1 | TRBV19 | - | - | TGTGCCAGTAGCTCCAGTGTGAGCTCCTACAATGAGCAGTTCTTC | CASSSSVSSYNEQFF
TRBJ1-1 | TRBV29-1 | few | TRBD1 | TGCAGCGTGATCACAGGGGTTGAAGCTTTCTTT | CSVITGVEAFF
TRBJ2-5 | TRBV4-1 | - | - | TGCGCCAGCAGCCAAGGACCTTCTGGTGGCGAGACCCAGTACTTC | CASSQGPSGGETQYF
TRBJ2-5 | TRBV15 | - | - | TGTGCCACCAGCAGTGGAACCGATAGGATCCAAGAGACCCAGTACTTC | CATSSGTDRIQETQYF
TRBJ1-2 | TRBV5-4 | - | TRBD1 | TGTGCCAGCAGCCGTAGGGACAGCCCTAACTATGGCTACACCTTC | CASSRRDSPNYGYTF
TRBJ1-2 | TRBV19 | - | - | TGTGCCAGTAGTATTTCCGTCTATGGCTACACCTTC | CASSISVYGYTF
TRBJ2-1 | TRBV9 | - | TRBD2 | TGTGCCAGCAGCGGGAGACTAGCGGGGGGCCTTTACAATGAGCAGTTCTTC | CASSGRLAGGLYNEQFF
TRBJ1-6 | TRBV5-1 | once | - | TGCGCCAGCAGCTTGGAAAGGTACGGGGATTCACCCCTCCACTTT | CASSLERYGDSPLHF
TRBJ1-4 | TRBV6-1 | - | TRBD1 | TGTGCCAGCCAGACAGGGTGGGGTGAAAAACTGTTTTTT | CASQTGWGEKLFF
TRBJ2-3 | TRBV7-2 | - | TRBD2 | TGTGCCAGCAGCCCATTTAGCGGGAGAGCAGATACGCAGTATTTT | CASSPFSGRADTQYF
TRBJ2-7 | TRBV6-6 | - | TRBD1 | TGTGCCAGCAGTTTTGGGACAGGGGGAGACGAGCAGTACTTC | CASSFGTGGDEQYF
TRBJ2-1 | TRBV19 | - | TRBD2 | TGTGCCAGTTCTGGGGGGACTAGCGTTCCGAATGAGCAGTTCTTC | CASSGGTSVPNEQFF
TRBJ1-6 | TRBV7-2 | - | TRBD1 | TGTGCCAGCAGCACGACAGGGACCTATAATTCACCCCTCCACTTT | CASSTTGTYNSPLHF
TRBJ2-4 | TRBV5-6 | - | - | TGTGCCAGCAGCTTGGGAAGGGTTACAAACATTCAGTACTTC | CASSLGRVTNIQYF
TRBJ1-2 | TRBV13 | - | TRBD1 | TGTGCCAGCAGCCCCACTGGACAGGGGAGCTATGGCTACACCTTC | CASSPTGQGSYGYTF
TRBJ1-4 | TRBV10-2 | - | - | TGCGCCAGCAGTGAGTCGCGGGGGGCCGTAACTAATGAAAAACTGTTTTTT | CASSESRGAVTNEKLFF
TRBJ1-6 | TRBV7-8 | - | TRBD1 | TGTGCCAGCAGCTTAGACAGGGGAGGTAATTCACCCCTCCACTTT | CASSLDRGGNSPLHF
TRBJ2-5 | TRBV20-1 | - | - | TGCAGTGCTGGAGAGGAAGAGCCCCAGTACTTC | CSAGEEEPQYF
TRBJ2-2 | TRBV5-1 | - | TRBD2 | TGCGCCAGCAGCTTAACGCTAGCGGCGAACACCGGGGAGCTGTTTTTT | CASSLTLAANTGELFF
TRBJ2-2 | TRBV30 | - | - | TGTGCCTGGAGTCATCCGGAGGCGAACACCGGGGAGCTGTTTTTT | CAWSHPEANTGELFF
TRBJ1-2 | TRBV27 | - | - | TGTGCCAGCAGTGACAGACTTAAGGGCTACACCTTC | CASSDRLKGYTF
TRBJ1-2 | TRBV19 | - | - | TGTGCCAGTAGTATACTGGGGAGCTATGGCTACACCTTC | CASSILGSYGYTF